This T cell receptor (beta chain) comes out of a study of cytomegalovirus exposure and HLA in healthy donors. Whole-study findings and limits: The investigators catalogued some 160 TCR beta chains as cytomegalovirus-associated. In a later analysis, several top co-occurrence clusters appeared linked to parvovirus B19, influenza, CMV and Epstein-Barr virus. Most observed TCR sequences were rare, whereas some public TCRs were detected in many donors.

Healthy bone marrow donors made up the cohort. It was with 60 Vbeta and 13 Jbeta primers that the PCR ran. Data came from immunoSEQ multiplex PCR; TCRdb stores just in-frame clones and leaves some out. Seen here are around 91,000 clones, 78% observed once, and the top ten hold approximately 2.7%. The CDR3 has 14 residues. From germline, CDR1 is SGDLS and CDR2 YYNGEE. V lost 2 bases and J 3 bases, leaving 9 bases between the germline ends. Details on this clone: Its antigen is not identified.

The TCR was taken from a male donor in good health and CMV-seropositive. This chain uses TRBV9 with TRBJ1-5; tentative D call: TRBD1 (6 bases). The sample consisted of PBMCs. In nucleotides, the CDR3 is TGTGCCAGCAGCGTGACAGGAGACAATCAGCCCCAGCATTTT. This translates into CASSVTGDNQPQHF.